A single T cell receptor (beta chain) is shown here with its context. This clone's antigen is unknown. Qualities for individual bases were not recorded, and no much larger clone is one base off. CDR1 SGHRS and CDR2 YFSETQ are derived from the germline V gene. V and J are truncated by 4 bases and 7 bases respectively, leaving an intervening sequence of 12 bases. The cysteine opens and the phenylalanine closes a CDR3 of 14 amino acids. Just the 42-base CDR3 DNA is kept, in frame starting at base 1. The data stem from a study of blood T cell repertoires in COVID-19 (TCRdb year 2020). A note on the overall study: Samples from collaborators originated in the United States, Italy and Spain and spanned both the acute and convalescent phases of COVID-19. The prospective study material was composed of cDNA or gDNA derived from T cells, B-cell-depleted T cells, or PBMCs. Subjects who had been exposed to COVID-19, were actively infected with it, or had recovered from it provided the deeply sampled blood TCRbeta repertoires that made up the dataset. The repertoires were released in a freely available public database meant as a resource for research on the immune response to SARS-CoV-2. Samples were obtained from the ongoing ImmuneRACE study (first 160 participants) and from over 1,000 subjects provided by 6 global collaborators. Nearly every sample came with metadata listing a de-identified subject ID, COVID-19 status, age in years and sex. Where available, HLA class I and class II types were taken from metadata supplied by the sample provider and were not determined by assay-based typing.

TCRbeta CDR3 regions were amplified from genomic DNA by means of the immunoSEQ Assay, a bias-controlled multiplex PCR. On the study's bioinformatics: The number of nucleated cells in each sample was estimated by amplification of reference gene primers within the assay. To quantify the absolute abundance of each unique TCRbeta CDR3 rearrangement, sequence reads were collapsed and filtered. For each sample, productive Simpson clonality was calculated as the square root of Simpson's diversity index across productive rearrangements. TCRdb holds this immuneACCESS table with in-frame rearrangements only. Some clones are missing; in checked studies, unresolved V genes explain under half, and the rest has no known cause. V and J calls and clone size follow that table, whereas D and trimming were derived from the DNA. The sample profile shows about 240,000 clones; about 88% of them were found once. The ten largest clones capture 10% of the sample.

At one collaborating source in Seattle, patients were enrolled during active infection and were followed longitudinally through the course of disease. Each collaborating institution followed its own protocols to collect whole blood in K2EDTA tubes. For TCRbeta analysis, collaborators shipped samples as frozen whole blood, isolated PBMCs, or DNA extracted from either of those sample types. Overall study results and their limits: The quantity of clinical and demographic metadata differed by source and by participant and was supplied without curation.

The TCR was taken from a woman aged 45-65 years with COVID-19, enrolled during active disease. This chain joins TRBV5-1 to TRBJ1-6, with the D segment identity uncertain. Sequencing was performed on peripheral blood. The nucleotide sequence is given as TGCGCCAGCAGCCTTGATGGGCCAAATTCACCCCTCCACTTT. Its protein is CASSLDGPNSPLHF.